This T cell receptor (beta chain) was captured by sequencing in a study of T cell changes during pregnancy in multiple sclerosis. The CDR3 length is 16 residues. CDR1 is LGHNA and CDR2 is YNFKEQ in the germline V gene. J lost 4 bases, V lost 1 base, and 9 bases had no gene match. This table comes from immunoSEQ multiplex PCR, and its TCRdb copy is limited to in-frame clones, with some not included. Of around 80,000 clones in the sample, about 90% were seen once. Sample: peripheral blood, taken before pregnancy. This TCR derives from a female donor with multiple sclerosis, enrolled in a pregnancy study. This chain links TRBV4-2 with TRBJ2-5; 7 bases fit TRBD2. The DNA for the CDR3 is TGTGCCAGCAGCCAAGTCGGCGGGAGAGGTGTAGAGACCCAGTACTTC. It codes for CASSQVGGRGVETQYF.